The source of this T cell receptor beta chain is a study of T cell responses to AZD1222 COVID-19 vaccine listed by TCRdb under 2021. In terms of the full investigation: AZD1222 recipients with second doses at about 4 weeks or about 12 weeks were pooled, because spike-specific TCR depth and breadth did not differ between schedules. A total of under 250 trial participants underwent TCR sequencing, of whom 200 to 220 had received two doses of AZD1222 and approximately 25 had received two doses of the MenACWY control vaccine. Trial participants were enrolled by age into 18-55, 56-69 and 70-plus year subgroups, with roughly 160, 29 and 62 TCR-sequenced participants respectively.

The sample's time point label, decoded: baseline before first vaccination. The vaccinee samples were drawn from two UK trials, COV001 and COV002, one of which was a single-blind randomized controlled phase 2/3 trial testing AZD1222 (ChAdOx1 nCoV-19) in healthy adults. For TCRbeta chain sequencing, PBMC samples were collected from trial participants at day 0 and at day 28 after the second dose. Study-wide conclusions, independent of this receptor: Most participants were white British and females outnumbered males, and the authors suggested that clonal diversity may have been underestimated. Spike-specific TCR breadth and depth rose significantly after two AZD1222 doses compared with day 0 and with MenACWY recipients. CD4 TCRs associated with the vaccine covered the entire spike protein, and the dominant responses were in regions 160-218 and 743-854. Because no day 14 peak-response samples were available, the repertoires could be characterized only after the peak T cell response. Only six or seven AZD1222 recipients were SARS-CoV-2 seropositive at baseline, limiting conclusions about previously exposed vaccinees. Epitopes outside the regions mutated in the B.1.351 and B.1.1.7 variants were reportedly recognized by nearly half of the unique spike-specific TCRs. In the small 56-69-year group, the increase in depth fell short of significance, most likely because of low power.

Germline trimming amounts to 6 bases on V and 6 bases on J, with 14 as the count of junction bases outside the gene matches. CDR1 and CDR2 were assigned from the germline V gene as MDHEN and SYDVKM. The CDR3 has 17 amino acids, counting the end cysteine and phenylalanine. Left in the record is the CDR3 DNA by itself, 51 bases read in frame from the first base. The CDR3 regions of human TCRbeta chains were subjected to immunosequencing. Turning to the authors' computational methods: TCRs in the repertoires were matched against a reference library of SARS-CoV-2-specific TCRs that had been generated with the MIRA antigen-specificity platform. Breadth meant the fraction of unique TCRs that were SARS-CoV-2-associated, whereas depth meant the fraction of total T cells that were SARS-CoV-2-associated. Using the MIRA data, each spike-specific TCR was assigned both to the spike region to which the TCR was reactive and to a CD4 or CD8 class. Log10-transformed breadth and depth values were compared by one-way ANOVA with Sidak's multiple comparisons tests. In TCRdb, the immuneACCESS table is reduced to in-frame sequences with V and J assigned. These tables do not hold every clone; where another copy was compared, an unresolved V gene accounts for under half, and the others remain unexplained. V, J and clone size are those of that table, while D and trimming were read from the DNA. The sample profile shows about 130,000 clones; about 87% of them were found once. 1.9% of the sample comes from the top ten.

Notes on this clone: What antigen it recognizes has not been identified. Per-base quality was not reported, and no clone a single base away is much larger than it.

This clonotype was obtained from an adult in good health. This chain is built from TRBV28 and TRBJ1-6; 7 nucleotides in the junction match TRBD1. The sequenced sample was peripheral blood, obtained on day 0 of AZD1222 vaccination. The CDR3 loop reads CASRLLIMGTANSPLHF. The DNA sequence is given as TGTGCCAGCAGACTACTGATTATGGGGACAGCTAATTCACCCCTCCACTTT. Outside the CDR3, residues come from the reference TRBV28 and TRBJ1-6 proteins, so the full variable domain is: DVKVTQSSRYLVKRTGEKVFLECVQDMDHENMFWYRQDPGLGLRLIYFSYDVKMKEKGDIPEGYSVSREKKERFSLILESASTNQTSMYLCASRLLIMGTANSPLHFGNGTRLTVT.